These 4 T cell receptor beta chains originate from one sample sequenced in a study of T-cell reconstitution after alpha-beta-depleted transplantation in children. The library targeted TCRbeta and was prepared with unique molecular identifiers. TCRdb re-analysed the PCR reads in MiXCR, keeping a single row per CDR3 protein. The repertoire consists of about 460,000 distinct CDR3 sequences, with under 15% occurring once and the leading ten covering about 6%. The specimen was PBMCs from the stem cell graft donor, collected from the stem cell graft. The receptors here all came from a human donor who donated a stem cell graft to a child with combined immunodeficiency.

This clonotype has just a few counts. This sequence joins TRBV2 and TRBJ2-2; 7 bases line up with TRBD2. V was pared by 7 bases and J by 2 bases, with 4 bases of the junction left unmatched. Germline V CDR1 and CDR2: SNHLY, FYNNEI. This CDR3 spans 14 amino acids. The DNA for the CDR3 is TGTGCCAGCAAGCGGGGAAGTAACACCGGGGAGCTGTTTTTT. As protein: CASKRGSNTGELFF.

This clonotype was observed at least ten times. This sequence joins TRBV6-5 and TRBJ2-7; 11 nucleotides match TRBD1. Trimming took 6 bases from V and 7 from J; bases not matched to a gene: 14. The CDR3 totals 16 residues. Per the germline V gene, CDR1 is MNHEY and CDR2 is SVGAGI. The CDR3 DNA sequence: TGTGCCAGCAGCCTCTCAAGGGGGACAGGGGGATATGAGCAGTACTTC. Translating gives CASSLSRGTGGYEQYF.

The gene calls are TRBV5-6 and TRBJ2-5; a weak D match, TRBD1 (6 bases). Trimming took 2 bases from V and 2 from J, leaving 16 bases between them. The CDR3 covers 16 residues. Germline assignment: CDR1 SGHDT and CDR2 YYEEEE. The CDR3: CASSLAYRVGQETQYF. Written as DNA, the CDR3 is TGTGCCAGCAGCTTAGCGTACAGGGTAGGACAAGAGACCCAGTACTTC.

This clonotype has at least ten counts. The CDR3 DNA sequence: TGTGCCAGCAGCGTATCGTCCAGGGTCTCCACCTACGAGCAGTACTTC. Residues: CASSVSSRVSTYEQYF. The V and J genes are TRBV9 and TRBJ2-7; TRBD1 might be the D (5 bases). This CDR3 has 16 amino acids. Per germline, CDR1 SGDLS and CDR2 YYNGEE. V dropped 1 base and J dropped 2 bases, with 16 bases sitting between them. Complete variable domain (other parts from reference TRBV9 and TRBJ2-7): DSGVTQTPKHLITATGQRVTLRCSPRSGDLSVYWYQQSLDQGLQFLIQYYNGEERAKGNILERFSAQQFPDLHSELNLSSLELGDSALYFCASSVSSRVSTYEQYFGPGTRLTVT.